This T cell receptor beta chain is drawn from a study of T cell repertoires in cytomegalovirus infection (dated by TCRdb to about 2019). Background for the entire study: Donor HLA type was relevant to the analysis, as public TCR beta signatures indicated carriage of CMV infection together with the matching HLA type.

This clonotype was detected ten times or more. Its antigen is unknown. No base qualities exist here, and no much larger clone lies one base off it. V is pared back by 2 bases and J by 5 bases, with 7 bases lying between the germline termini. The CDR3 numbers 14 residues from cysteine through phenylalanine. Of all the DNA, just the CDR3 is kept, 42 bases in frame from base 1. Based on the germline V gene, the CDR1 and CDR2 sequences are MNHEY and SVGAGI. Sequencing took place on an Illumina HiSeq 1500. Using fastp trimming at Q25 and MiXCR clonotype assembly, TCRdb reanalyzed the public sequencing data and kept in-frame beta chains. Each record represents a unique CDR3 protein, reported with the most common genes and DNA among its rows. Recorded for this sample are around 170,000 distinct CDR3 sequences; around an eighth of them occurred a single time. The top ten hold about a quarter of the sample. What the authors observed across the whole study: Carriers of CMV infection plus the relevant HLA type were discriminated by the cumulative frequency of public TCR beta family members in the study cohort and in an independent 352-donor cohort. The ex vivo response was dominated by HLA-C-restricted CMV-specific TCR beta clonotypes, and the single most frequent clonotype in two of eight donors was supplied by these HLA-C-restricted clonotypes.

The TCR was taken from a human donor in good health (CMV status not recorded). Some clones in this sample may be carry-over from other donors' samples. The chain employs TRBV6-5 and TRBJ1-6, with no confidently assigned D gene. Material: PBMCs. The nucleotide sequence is TGTGCCAGCAGTTACGTCGGGAATAATTCACCCCTCCACTTT. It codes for CASSYVGNNSPLHF.